Following are 31 T cell receptor beta chains from one sample sequenced in a study of blood T cell repertoires in COVID-19. Data came from immunoSEQ multiplex PCR; TCRdb stores just in-frame clones and leaves some out. The data hold 110,000 to 150,000 clones, with about 79% observed a single time. Sample: peripheral blood. The receptor source for this set is a woman of 80 years or more with acute or convalescent COVID-19.

The gene calls are TRBV5-1 and TRBJ2-3; TRBD1 matches at 7 bases. Unmatched junction bases numbered 5, after V lost 1 base and J lost 3 bases. The CDR3 covers 15 residues. Looked up from germline, CDR1 is SGHRS and CDR2 is YFSETQ. The CDR3 protein is CASSLSDRATDTQYF. The CDR3 DNA follows: TGCGCCAGCAGCTTGAGTGACAGGGCAACAGATACGCAGTATTTT.

This clone was seen only once. The CDR3 loop reads CASSQGLAALGYEQYF. For the CDR3, the DNA is TGCGCCAGCAGCCAAGGGCTAGCCGCTTTAGGCTACGAGCAGTACTTC. This chain connects TRBV4-3 to TRBJ2-7, with a weak D call TRBD2 (5 bases). Trimming pared 1 base from V and 3 bases from J, leaving 16 bases between. The CDR3 is 16 amino acids. Germline V lookup: CDR1 LGHNA, CDR2 YSLEER.

This chain joins TRBV6-5 and TRBJ1-5; TRBD1 might be the D (6 bases). The CDR3 sequence is 14 residues long. Germline CDR1 and CDR2: MNHEY and SVGAGI. V lost 7 bases and J 1 base, leaving 11 bases between the germline ends. The CDR3 here is CASMRGGSNQPQHF. The CDR3 DNA reads as TGTGCCAGCATGAGGGGGGGAAGCAATCAGCCCCAGCATTTT.

J is TRBJ1-4 and V is TRBV7-9; TRBD1 aligns across 11 bases. The ends lost 5 bases at V and 8 bases at J; junction bases unmatched: 7. CDR1 is SEHNR and CDR2 is FQNEAQ in the germline V gene (reference sequence). The CDR3 covers 15 residues. The CDR3 protein is CASSRTGGAGEKLFF. CDR3 bases: TGTGCCAGCAGCAGGACAGGGGGCGCTGGAGAAAAACTGTTTTTT.

Of note for this clone: The sample has other DNA sequences that encode this CDR3 too. The rearrangement links TRBV7-9 to TRBJ1-3; tentatively, D is TRBD1 (5 bases). This CDR3 has 14 amino acids. The V end was cut by 2 bases, the J end by 4 bases, with 9 bases between. The germline V gene encodes CDR1 SEHNR and CDR2 FQNEAQ (reference sequence). CDR3 sequence (DNA): TGTGCCAGCAGCTTATCAGGGTCCGGAAACACCATATATTTT. It encodes CASSLSGSGNTIYF.

This rearrangement joins TRBV6-6 to TRBJ2-7; TRBD1 aligns across 7 bases. Trimming cost V 5 bases and J 1 base; bases outside gene matches: 5. Germline V gene sequence: CDR1 MNHNY, CDR2 SVGAGI (reference sequence). This CDR3 contains 14 residues. The CDR3 sequence: CASSGRDSSYEQYF. DNA for the CDR3: TGTGCCAGCAGTGGACGGGACAGTTCCTACGAGCAGTACTTC.

V gene TRBV6-5 combines with J gene TRBJ1-1, with D tentatively TRBD1 (6 bases). The CDR3 contains 14 residues. Germline V gives CDR1 MNHEY, CDR2 SVGAGI. V was trimmed by 8 bases and J by 0 bases, leaving 13 bases between them. CDR3 coding DNA: TGTGCCAGCGGAACGGACAGACTGAACACTGAAGCTTTCTTT. Translating gives CASGTDRLNTEAFF.

This chain connects TRBV29-1 to TRBJ1-1; no clear D. V was cut by 4 bases and J by 0 bases, with 18 bases left in between. This CDR3 spans 16 amino acids. Germline V gene sequence: CDR1 SQVTM, CDR2 ANQGSEA. This CDR3 reads CSVGTPGSPLNTEAFF. CDR3 nucleotide sequence: TGCAGCGTTGGCACCCCCGGGTCTCCCTTGAACACTGAAGCTTTCTTT.

The chain carries TRBV18 and TRBJ2-2; 10 bases align to TRBD2. Germline V gene sequence: CDR1 KGHSH, CDR2 LQKENI. The CDR3 is 15 amino acids. Germline trimming cut 5 bases from V and 5 bases from J; bases unmatched to any gene: 5. The CDR3 nucleotides read TGTGCCAGCTCAACTAGCGGGGCAAGGACCGGGGAGCTGTTTTTT. The encoded protein is CASSTSGARTGELFF. Looking up the rest from reference TRBV18 and TRBJ2-2 gives the full variable domain: NAGVMQNPRHLVRRRGQEARLRCSPMKGHSHVYWYRQLPEEGLKFMVYLQKENIIDESGMPKERFSAEFPKEGPSILRIQQVVRGDSAAYFCASSTSGARTGELFFGEGSRLTVL.

The chain has TRBV7-2 and TRBJ2-7, with D perhaps TRBD2 (5 bases). Deletions cut 4 bases from V and 1 base from J, with 14 bases between. CDR3 length: 15 residues. CDR1 SGHTA and CDR2 FQGNSA come from the germline V gene. CDR3 DNA sequence: TGTGCCAGCAGCTCCTTTAGGTGGGAGTCCTACGAGCAGTACTTC. It specifies CASSSFRWESYEQYF.

The chain employs TRBV5-4 and TRBJ1-4; D ambiguous. V lost 3 bases and J 0 bases, leaving 6 bases between the germline ends. Germline values: CDR1 SGHNT, CDR2 YYREEE (reference sequence). The CDR3 has 14 residues. The CDR3 loop reads CASSSSTTNEKLFF. CDR3 DNA: TGTGCCAGCAGCTCCAGTACAACTAATGAAAAACTGTTTTTT.

The CDR3 loop reads CASSRTSGGWNTGELFF. CDR3 nucleotide sequence: TGTGCCAGCAGTAGGACTAGCGGGGGGTGGAACACCGGGGAGCTGTTTTTT. This chain connects TRBV6-2 or TRBV6-3 to TRBJ2-2, with TRBD2 matching 14 bases. V shed 5 bases and J 1 base; nucleotides not matched to a gene: 3. This CDR3 comprises 17 residues. CDR1 and CDR2 from the germline V gene are MNHEY and SVGEGT.

The rearrangement links TRBV7-2 to TRBJ2-5, with a possible D match to TRBD2 (6 bases). The ends were cut back, 1 base at V and 7 bases at J, with 13 bases in the middle. The CDR3 sequence is 14 residues long. CDR1 is SGHTA, CDR2 FQGNSA, per germline. The CDR3 DNA reads TGTGCCAGCAGCTTAGAACGGGGACTTGGGACCCAGTACTTC. This codes for CASSLERGLGTQYF.

This clone appeared once. This sequence joins TRBV30 and TRBJ1-2; a weak D match, TRBD1 (5 bases). This CDR3 has 16 residues. V was trimmed by 1 base and J by 5 bases, leaving 20 bases between them. Looked up from germline, CDR1 is GTSNPN and CDR2 is SVGIG (reference sequence). CDR3 sequence: CAWSDPRVQVGYGYTF. Here the CDR3 DNA reads TGTGCCTGGAGTGACCCCCGCGTACAGGTGGGGTATGGCTACACCTTC.

This clone was seen a single time. The junction and the germline gene differ at one end; a read error may be behind it. The genes are TRBV2 and TRBJ1-2; TRBD1 matches at 10 bases. The CDR3 extends over 15 amino acids. In germline, CDR1 is SNHLY, CDR2 FYNNEI. The CDR3 DNA reads TGTGCCAGCAGTGAGGACAGGGGGTTTAACAATGGCTACACCTTC. Residues: CASSEDRGFNNGYTF. Supplemented by reference TRBV2 and TRBJ1-2, the full variable domain reads EPEVTQTPSHQVTQMGQEVILRCVPISNHLYFYWYRQILGQKVEFLVSFYNNEISEKSEIFDDQFSVERPDGSNFTLKIRSTKLEDSAMYFCASSEDRGFNNGYTFGSGTRLTVV.

V usage is TRBV6-2 or TRBV6-3 and J usage is TRBJ1-2; D gene unclear. The V end lost 6 bases, the J end lost 4 bases, and 21 bases lay between the germline ends. The CDR3 is 16 residues long. The germline gives CDR1 MNHEY, CDR2 SVGEGT. The CDR3, as DNA: TGTGCCAGCAGCGACCCTACGACGGGTTTCGTCTATGGCTACACCTTC. This encodes CASSDPTTGFVYGYTF.

This clone was picked up a small number of times. This chain joins TRBV27 and TRBJ1-1; 8 bases match TRBD1. Germline V gene data show CDR1 as MNHEY and CDR2 as SMNVEV (reference sequence). Trimming took 4 bases from V and 5 from J; bases not matched to a gene: 6. The length of the CDR3 is 14 residues. The CDR3 nucleotides read TGTGCCAGCAGTTCGTACACAGGGGGTACTGAAGCTTTCTTT. It encodes CASSSYTGGTEAFF.

V is TRBV9 and J is TRBJ2-2; a possible D gene is TRBD2 (5 bases). V shed 4 bases and J shed 3 bases, with 16 bases lying between them. Germline CDR1 SGDLS, CDR2 YYNGEE. The CDR3 runs 16 residues. The CDR3 DNA is TGTGCCAGCAGCCCCATCCGGCCGGGGTACACCGGGGAGCTGTTTTTT. This gives the protein CASSPIRPGYTGELFF.

V is TRBV5-1 and J is TRBJ2-7, with TRBD1 matching 9 bases. Trimming removed 4 bases from V and 5 bases from J; junction bases left unmatched: 16. This CDR3 has 17 residues. The V gene's germline CDR1 is SGHRS and CDR2 YFSETQ. For the CDR3, the DNA is TGCGCCAGCAGCCTCAATGGGGACAGGGTTAAAGTGGACGAGCAGTACTTC. It is translated as CASSLNGDRVKVDEQYF.

The chain joins TRBV6-2 or TRBV6-3 to TRBJ2-2; 7 bases are a match to TRBD1. This CDR3 is 16 amino acids long. V trimming: 5 bases; J trimming: 0 bases; junction bases outside the gene matches: 6. Germline-derived CDR1 and CDR2 are MNHEY and SVGEGT. CDR3 bases: TGTGCCAGCAGTGTACACAGGGGCGCGAACACCGGGGAGCTGTTTTTT. Translating gives CASSVHRGANTGELFF.

This chain uses TRBV6-6 with TRBJ1-2, with D unresolved. CDR3 length: 13 residues. The V end lost 7 bases, the J end lost 4 bases, and 13 bases lay between the germline ends. CDR1 and CDR2 (germline): MNHNY, SVGAGI (reference sequence). In DNA, the CDR3 is TGTGCCAGCATCCAGCACTACCTCTATGGCTACACCTTC. Its translation: CASIQHYLYGYTF.

The CDR3, as DNA: TGTGCCACCAGCGGGGAGTTAAATCAGCCCCAGCATTTT. Translated: CATSGELNQPQHF. The chain couples TRBV15 to TRBJ1-5; unclear D gene. This CDR3 has 13 residues. Trimming cost V 5 bases and J 4 bases, with 9 bases left between them. Per germline, CDR1 LNHNV and CDR2 YYDKDF (reference sequence).

The chain is built from TRBV6-5 and TRBJ1-2; D is possibly TRBD1 (5 bases). Germline CDR1 and CDR2: MNHEY and SVGAGI. This CDR3 contains 13 residues. V was cut by 2 bases and J by 7 bases, with 11 bases left in between. CDR3 loop: CASSYGEGRGYTF. The CDR3 region has the DNA TGTGCCAGCAGTTACGGGGAGGGACGTGGCTACACCTTC.

This chain joins TRBV18 and TRBJ1-5; D might be TRBD1 (5 bases). Deletions cut 5 bases from V and 4 bases from J, with 12 bases between. CDR3 length: 14 residues. CDR1 is KGHSH, CDR2 LQKENI, per germline. Written as DNA, the CDR3 is TGTGCCAGCTCAGGGGACTTCCCAAATCAGCCCCAGCATTTT. The encoded protein is CASSGDFPNQPQHF. Variable domain in full (rest from reference TRBV18 and TRBJ1-5): NAGVMQNPRHLVRRRGQEARLRCSPMKGHSHVYWYRQLPEEGLKFMVYLQKENIIDESGMPKERFSAEFPKEGPSILRIQQVVRGDSAAYFCASSGDFPNQPQHFGDGTRLSIL.

The chain employs TRBV19 and TRBJ1-5; D uncertain. This CDR3 contains 12 residues. CDR1 is LNHDA, CDR2 SQIVND, per germline (reference sequence). Trimming shortened V by 4 bases and J by 11 bases, and 12 bases separated the two germline ends. The CDR3 DNA is TGTGCCAGTAGTAAGCTGGCAGGAACCCAGCATTTT. Its protein is CASSKLAGTQHF.

The chain is built from TRBV24-1 and TRBJ2-1; 13 bases are a match to TRBD2. This CDR3 has 19 residues. Trimming at V came to 5 bases and at J to 7 bases, leaving 16 bases not matched to a gene. Germline CDR1 KGHDR, CDR2 SFDVKD. For the CDR3, the DNA is TGTGCCACCAGTGCCCCTACCGGGACTAGCGGGGCCGGGCCAAATGAGCAGTTCTTC. Protein sequence: CATSAPTGTSGAGPNEQFF.

J is TRBJ2-7 and V is TRBV9, with D perhaps TRBD2 (5 bases). CDR1 and CDR2 from the germline V gene are SGDLS and YYNGEE. The CDR3 is made up of 15 amino acids. Trimming took 0 bases from V and 2 from J, leaving 12 bases between them. CDR3: CASSVGETTTYEQYF. CDR3 bases: TGTGCCAGCAGCGTAGGGGAGACAACAACCTACGAGCAGTACTTC.

The genes are TRBV6-6 and TRBJ2-1, with 8 bases matching TRBD2. CDR3 length: 15 residues. Germline V CDR1 and CDR2: MNHNY, SVGAGI (reference sequence). V lost 0 bases and J lost 7; bases outside the gene matches: 5. The CDR3 reads CASSYSGGGGNEQFF. The CDR3, as DNA: TGTGCCAGCAGTTACTCCGGGGGGGGCGGGAATGAGCAGTTCTTC.

V and J are TRBV7-2 and TRBJ2-1, with 11 bases identical to TRBD2. This CDR3 has 17 residues. Germline lookup yields CDR1 SGHTA and CDR2 FQGNSA. The trim removed 5 bases at V and 4 bases at J, leaving 10 bases unmatched. The CDR3 DNA reads TGTGCCAGCAGCCGGGACCGAGGGACTAGCGGTTACAATGAGCAGTTCTTC. As protein: CASSRDRGTSGYNEQFF.

The V call is TRBV19, the J call TRBJ1-4; 10 nucleotides align to TRBD1. The CDR3 loop spans 16 amino acids. The germline CDR1 and CDR2 sequences are LNHDA and SQIVND (reference sequence). V was clipped by 10 bases and J by 0 bases; unmatched bases: 8. The CDR3 is CATRLGQGTTNEKLFF. In nucleotides, the CDR3 is TGTGCCACCCGGCTGGGACAGGGGACAACTAATGAAAAACTGTTTTTT.

The genes are TRBV5-1 and TRBJ1-2; 10 positions agree with TRBD1. This CDR3 is 16 amino acids long. Germline V lookup: CDR1 SGHRS, CDR2 YFSETQ. The V segment lost 3 bases and the J segment 4 bases; nucleotides outside the gene matches: 9. This chain's CDR3 is CASSSPSTGGTYGYTF. CDR3 DNA sequence: TGCGCCAGCAGCTCCCCTTCGACAGGGGGCACCTATGGCTACACCTTC.